This T cell receptor beta chain stems from a study of cytomegalovirus exposure and HLA in healthy donors. General study points: Sequences of the TCR beta chain were said to predict the HLA-A and HLA-B alleles of most subjects accurately. Productive rates of about 90% or about 30% were seen for most TCR beta V segments in an earlier analysis. The authors considered a cluster of highly shared sequence variants likely to be a sequencing artifact.

A multiplex PCR was run with 60 Vbeta primers and 13 Jbeta primers. TCRdb's table, derived via immunoSEQ multiplex PCR, lists solely in-frame clones and lacks some. The top ten hold about 4.6% of the sample, which has fewer than 200,000 clones, over 75% seen once. Germline V gene data show CDR1 as KGHSH and CDR2 as LQKENI. Trimming shortened V by 0 bases and J by 0 bases, and 10 bases separated the two germline ends. The CDR3 has 16 amino acids. Comments on this clone: The antigen is undetermined.

The receptor's source is a man in his forties or fifties in good health and CMV-seronegative. The material sequenced was PBMCs. The chain couples TRBV18 to TRBJ2-3, with D unclear. The CDR3: CASSPPSRTSTDTQYF. As DNA, the CDR3 is TGTGCCAGCTCACCACCGTCGAGAACTAGCACAGATACGCAGTATTTT. Together with reference TRBV18 and TRBJ2-3, the CDR3 gives the full variable domain: NAGVMQNPRHLVRRRGQEARLRCSPMKGHSHVYWYRQLPEEGLKFMVYLQKENIIDESGMPKERFSAEFPKEGPSILRIQQVVRGDSAAYFCASSPPSRTSTDTQYFGPGTRLTVL.